Below, 28 T cell receptor beta chains from the same sample are listed, as sequenced in a study of T-cell memory formation after mild COVID-19. TCRdb used MiXCR to reprocess the 5' RACE reads, holding one entry per CDR3 protein. Of fewer than 650,000 distinct CDR3 sequences in the sample, 17% are singletons; the top ten hold 8.1%. Material for sequencing was PBMCs or a T cell subset sorted from them (not recorded which). The receptors come from an adult woman who had mild COVID-19 (a few samples of this study predate the infection). Cell type and time point are not known.

This clonotype has more than one count but fewer than ten. This chain connects TRBV20-1 to TRBJ1-2; D gene uncertain. Germline CDR1 is DFQATT and CDR2 is SNEGSKA (reference sequence). With 4 bases removed from V and 0 bases from J, the gap between germline ends came to 18 bases. This CDR3 is 16 amino acids long. The CDR3 nucleotides are TGCAGTGCTATGACCCTAATGGAAACAGCTAACTATGGCTACACCTTC. Translation gives CSAMTLMETANYGYTF.

This clonotype has a handful of counts. The chain joins TRBV7-9 to TRBJ1-2; TRBD1 agrees at 7 bases. There are 14 residues in the CDR3. V trimming: 4 bases; J trimming: 8 bases; junction bases outside the gene matches: 10. From germline, CDR1 is SEHNR and CDR2 FQNEAQ (reference sequence). For the CDR3, the DNA is TGTGCCAGCAGCTCCAGGGGGGCCCTGGGGGGCTACACCTTC. This gives the protein CASSSRGALGGYTF. Based on the CDR3 plus reference TRBV7-9 and TRBJ1-2, the full variable domain is DTGVSQNPRHKITKRGQNVTFRCDPISEHNRLYWYRQTLGQGPEFLTYFQNEAQLEKSRLLSDRFSAERPKGSFSTLEIQRTEQGDSAMYLCASSSRGALGGYTFGSGTRLTVV.

This clonotype turned up a few times. The V call is TRBV6-6, the J call TRBJ2-7, with 12 bases that match TRBD2. CDR1 MNHNY and CDR2 SVGAGI come from the germline V gene (reference sequence). The CDR3 is 15 residues long. Trimming at V came to 5 bases and at J to 2 bases, leaving 4 bases not matched to a gene. Here the CDR3 DNA reads TGTGCCAGCAGTCTGACTAGCGGGGGCCCCTACGAGCAGTACTTC. Residues: CASSLTSGGPYEQYF.

The CDR3 region has the DNA TGTGCCAGCTCATTAACCGGGACAGGGGGGACAGATACGCAGTATTTT. Encoded protein: CASSLTGTGGTDTQYF. V gene TRBV18 combines with J gene TRBJ2-3; the match to TRBD1 covers 11 bases. Germline V gene data show CDR1 as KGHSH and CDR2 as LQKENI. The trim removed 5 bases at V and 3 bases at J, leaving 7 bases unmatched. The length of the CDR3 is 16 residues.

This chain joins TRBV18 and TRBJ2-1, with TRBD2 matching over 10 bases. The CDR3 is 17 amino acids. With 5 bases clipped from V and 4 bases from J, the junction kept 11 bases outside the gene matches. The germline V gene has CDR1 KGHSH and CDR2 LQKENI. The CDR3 sequence is CASSSRLAGVGYNEQFF. CDR3 nucleotides: TGTGCCAGCTCATCCCGACTAGCGGGTGTCGGTTACAATGAGCAGTTCTTC.

The table lists this clonotype with a few counts. CDR3 DNA: TGCGCCAGCAGCTTTAGTGGGAACGCTAACTATGGCTACACCTTC. Protein sequence: CASSFSGNANYGYTF. The chain links TRBV5-1 to TRBJ1-2; unclear D gene. Germline V gene data show CDR1 as SGHRS and CDR2 as YFSETQ. This CDR3 is built from 15 residues. V gave up 2 bases and J gave up 0 bases, with 11 bases separating them. Using reference TRBV5-1 and TRBJ1-2 for the parts outside the CDR3, the full variable domain is KAGVTQTPRYLIKTRGQQVTLSCSPISGHRSVSWYQQTPGQGLQFLFEYFSETQRNKGNFPGRFSGRQFSNSRSEMNVSTLELGDSALYLCASSFSGNANYGYTFGSGTRLTVV.

The chain has TRBV13 and TRBJ1-2; D uncertain. V was cut by 1 base and J by 14 bases, with 14 bases left in between. Germline assignment: CDR1 PRHDT and CDR2 FYEKMQ (reference sequence). There are 12 residues in the CDR3. CDR3 DNA: TGTGCCAGCAGCTTAGCCGGCCGGAGTATAACCTTC. Translated: CASSLAGRSITF.

This clonotype was counted only a few times. This rearrangement joins TRBV7-9 to TRBJ2-1, with D possibly called TRBD1 or TRBD2 (6 bases each). Trimming left V 7 bases short and J 5 bases short, with 18 bases between. The CDR3 extends over 15 amino acids. Germline CDR1 SEHNR, CDR2 FQNEAQ (reference sequence). CDR3 amino acids: CASTWGRAGNNEQFF. The CDR3 DNA is TGTGCCAGCACGTGGGGGCGCGCGGGGAACAATGAGCAGTTCTTC.

Points on this clonotype: Its ends do not fully match the called genes, so a read error is possible. The chain has TRBV7-9 and TRBJ2-3; D may be TRBD1 (5 bases). CDR1 is SEHNR, CDR2 FQNEAQ, per germline (reference sequence). The CDR3 contains 16 residues. CDR3 in amino acids: CAGSSYRSHSTDTQYF. In DNA form, the CDR3 reads TGTGCCGGCAGCTCGTACAGGAGCCATAGCACAGATACGCAGTATTTT.

This clonotype was counted at least ten times. This chain links TRBV15 with TRBJ2-3; D might be TRBD1 (5 bases). CDR3 length equals 19 residues. Germline CDR1 and CDR2: LNHNV and YYDKDF (reference sequence). Trimming removed 0 bases from V and 0 bases from J, with 19 bases in between. The CDR3 loop is CATSRDLGAYRKSTDTQYF. The CDR3 region has the DNA TGTGCCACCAGCAGAGATCTTGGGGCCTACAGGAAAAGCACAGATACGCAGTATTTT.

The chain is built from TRBV5-5 and TRBJ2-3; D gene ambiguous. The germline V and J ends were trimmed by 2 bases and 2 bases, with 9 bases remaining between them. The V gene's germline CDR1 is SGHKS and CDR2 YYEKEE (reference sequence). CDR3 length: 14 residues. CDR3 region: CASSFTPDTDTQYF. The CDR3 bases are TGTGCCAGCAGCTTCACACCCGACACAGATACGCAGTATTTT.

This clonotype was seen more than once but under ten times. The J gene is TRBJ1-1, the V gene TRBV5-1, with D possibly matching TRBD1 (5 bases). The germline V and J ends were trimmed by 1 base and 2 bases, with 18 bases remaining between them. The CDR3 runs to 17 residues. Germline lookup yields CDR1 SGHRS and CDR2 YFSETQ. Here the CDR3 reads CASSLSRARQINTEAFF. CDR3 nucleotides: TGCGCCAGCAGCTTGTCCCGGGCGCGACAGATAAACACTGAAGCTTTCTTT.

This clonotype was seen only a few times. V is TRBV7-2 and J is TRBJ2-5; 11 bases line up with TRBD2. CDR1 and CDR2 (germline): SGHTA, FQGNSA. Losses at the gene ends were 5 bases for V and 5 bases for J; bases not matched to a gene: 10. CDR3 length: 16 amino acids. CDR3 sequence reads: CASSLEGASGRETQYF. In DNA, the CDR3 is TGTGCCAGCAGCCTCGAAGGCGCTAGCGGGAGGGAGACCCAGTACTTC.

The chain recombines TRBV4-2 with TRBJ2-2, with TRBD2 matching over 9 bases. Germline V CDR1 and CDR2: LGHNA, YNFKEQ. The trim removed 5 bases at V and 3 bases at J, leaving 7 bases unmatched. The CDR3 consists of 16 residues. CDR3 coding DNA: TGTGCCAGCAGCTTGGTAGCGGGAGACGACACCGGGGAGCTGTTTTTT. This translates into CASSLVAGDDTGELFF.

The chain carries TRBV6-6 and TRBJ2-1, with TRBD2 matching over 9 bases. V was pared by 1 base and J by 3 bases, with 7 bases of the junction left unmatched. Looked up from germline, CDR1 is MNHNY and CDR2 is SVGAGI (reference sequence). The CDR3 totals 17 residues. This chain's CDR3 is CASSYFPSGDDYNEQFF. DNA of the CDR3: TGTGCCAGCAGTTACTTTCCTAGCGGGGACGACTACAATGAGCAGTTCTTC.

The rearrangement uses TRBV5-1 and TRBJ1-1; TRBD1 agrees at 9 bases. The germline CDR1 and CDR2 sequences are SGHRS and YFSETQ. V lost 3 bases, J lost 1 base, and 10 bases stayed unmatched. The CDR3 is made up of 17 amino acids. CDR3 sequence: CASSSIQGARGNTEAFF. Written as DNA, the CDR3 is TGCGCCAGCAGCTCGATACAGGGGGCCCGGGGGAACACTGAAGCTTTCTTT.

V and J are TRBV5-1 and TRBJ2-1; the D gene is possibly TRBD1 (5 bases). The germline V gene encodes CDR1 SGHRS and CDR2 YFSETQ. Trimming pared 2 bases from V and 5 bases from J, leaving 11 bases between. This CDR3 is built from 14 residues. CDR3 loop: CASSFPRVDNEQFF. DNA for the CDR3: TGCGCCAGCAGCTTCCCCAGGGTAGACAATGAGCAGTTCTTC.

The J gene is TRBJ2-1, the V gene TRBV7-9; D is uncertain. The V end was cut by 2 bases, the J end by 7 bases, with 12 bases between. The CDR3 sequence is 14 residues long. CDR1 is SEHNR, CDR2 FQNEAQ, per germline (reference sequence). The CDR3 here is CASSLRTETNEQFF. Here the CDR3 DNA reads TGTGCCAGCAGCTTACGGACGGAGACTAATGAGCAGTTCTTC. Using reference TRBV7-9 and TRBJ2-1 for the parts outside the CDR3, the full variable domain is DTGVSQNPRHKITKRGQNVTFRCDPISEHNRLYWYRQTLGQGPEFLTYFQNEAQLEKSRLLSDRFSAERPKGSFSTLEIQRTEQGDSAMYLCASSLRTETNEQFFGPGTRLTVL.

This clonotype has a handful of counts. This rearrangement joins TRBV7-3 to TRBJ2-1; D not resolved. This CDR3 is built from 13 residues. V was clipped by 4 bases and J by 6 bases, with 10 bases between them. Per germline, CDR1 SGHTA and CDR2 FQGTGA. CDR3 sequence (DNA): TGTGCCAGCAGCTCCTCCGTGGTCAATGAGCAGTTCTTC. This encodes CASSSSVVNEQFF.

This clonotype was detected many times. This sequence joins TRBV20-1 and TRBJ2-2; TRBD1 matches 10 bases. The CDR3 runs to 15 residues. CDR1 and CDR2 from the germline V gene are DFQATT and SNEGSKA (reference sequence). V trimming: 4 bases; J trimming: 6 bases; junction bases outside the gene matches: 8. CDR3 protein: CSAKGQGIRAGELFF. For the CDR3, the DNA is TGCAGTGCTAAGGGACAGGGGATAAGGGCCGGGGAGCTGTTTTTT.

This chain joins TRBV7-9 and TRBJ2-7; no reliable D call. CDR3 length: 13 amino acids. Germline V gene data show CDR1 as SEHNR and CDR2 as FQNEAQ (reference sequence). Trimming pared 0 bases from V and 6 bases from J, leaving 9 bases between. The CDR3 loop is CASSLAGIFEQYF. DNA for the CDR3: TGTGCCAGCAGCTTAGCGGGGATCTTCGAGCAGTACTTC.

V is TRBV7-8 and J is TRBJ2-7; 7 bases are shared with TRBD1. The CDR3 loop spans 12 amino acids. V shed 5 bases, J shed 9 bases, and the junction held 7 bases outside the gene matches. The germline V gene has CDR1 SGHVS and CDR2 FQNEAQ. CDR3 region: CASSLRQGVQYF. The CDR3 region has the DNA TGTGCCAGCAGCCTTAGACAGGGCGTGCAGTACTTC. The variable domain in full, completed from reference TRBV7-8 and TRBJ2-7, reads GAGVSQSPRYKVAKRGQDVALRCDPISGHVSLFWYQQALGQGPEFLTYFQNEAQLDKSGLPSDRFFAERPEGSVSTLKIQRTQQEDSAVYLCASSLRQGVQYFGPGTRLTVT.

The chain has TRBV13 and TRBJ2-7; a possible D gene is TRBD1 (6 bases). Trimming stripped 3 bases from V and 4 bases from J, with 13 bases between. Germline CDR1 reads PRHDT; CDR2 reads FYEKMQ (reference sequence). The CDR3 contains 14 residues. The CDR3 coding sequence is TGTGCCAGCAGCTTGATGGGCAGGGGTTACGAGCAGTACTTC. Its translation: CASSLMGRGYEQYF.

The rearrangement links TRBV7-9 to TRBJ1-1; 7 positions match TRBD1. Germline V lookup: CDR1 SEHNR, CDR2 FQNEAQ (reference sequence). Germline trimming cut 6 bases from V and 5 bases from J; bases unmatched to any gene: 9. This CDR3 is built from 14 residues. The CDR3 nucleotides are TGTGCCAGCAGGGGAAATACAGGGGCGACTGAAGCTTTCTTT. Its translation is CASRGNTGATEAFF.

This chain joins TRBV20-1 and TRBJ1-5, with D unresolved. This CDR3 is 14 amino acids long. Germline CDR1 and CDR2: DFQATT and SNEGSKA (reference sequence). V lost 6 bases to trimming and J lost 6 bases, with 18 bases between them. DNA of the CDR3: TGCAGTGCGGGGAGCCAGCGGGTGGGTCAGCCCCAGCATTTT. Amino acids: CSAGSQRVGQPQHF.

This clonotype showed up just a few times. The genes are TRBV9 and TRBJ2-7, with 8 bases that match TRBD1. Losses at the gene ends were 5 bases for V and 3 bases for J; bases not matched to a gene: 7. The CDR3 has 14 residues. Germline V CDR1 and CDR2: SGDLS, YYNGEE. This CDR3 reads CASSADRGGYEQYF. In nucleotides, the CDR3 is TGTGCCAGCAGTGCAGACAGGGGAGGCTACGAGCAGTACTTC.

At least ten counts were recorded for this clonotype. The CDR3 DNA reads TGTGCCAGCAGTTTAGGTGGGACCTCTGGAAACACCATATATTTT. The encoded protein is CASSLGGTSGNTIYF. The genes are TRBV12-3 or TRBV12-4 and TRBJ1-3; maybe TRBD1 (5 bases). The CDR3 sequence is 15 residues long. Trimming removed 1 base from V and 0 bases from J, with 7 bases in between.

This clonotype was counted a few times. The chain joins TRBV4-1 to TRBJ2-5; TRBD2 matches at 7 bases. The CDR3 is 18 amino acids. V was clipped by 0 bases and J by 0 bases; unmatched bases: 10. Germline CDR1 is MGHRA and CDR2 is YSYEKL. DNA of the CDR3: TGCGCCAGCAGCCAAGAACCCCTGGCTAGCGGATACCAAGAGACCCAGTACTTC. This sequence encodes CASSQEPLASGYQETQYF.